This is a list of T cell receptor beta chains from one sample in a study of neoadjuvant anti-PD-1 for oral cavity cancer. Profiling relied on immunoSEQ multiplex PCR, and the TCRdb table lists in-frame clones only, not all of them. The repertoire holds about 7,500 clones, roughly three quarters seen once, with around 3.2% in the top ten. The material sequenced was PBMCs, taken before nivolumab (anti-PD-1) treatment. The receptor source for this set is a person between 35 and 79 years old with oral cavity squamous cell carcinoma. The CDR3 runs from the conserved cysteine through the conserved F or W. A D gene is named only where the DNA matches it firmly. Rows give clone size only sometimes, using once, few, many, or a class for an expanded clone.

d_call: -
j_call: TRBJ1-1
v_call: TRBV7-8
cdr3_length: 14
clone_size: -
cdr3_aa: CASSSFRGPAEAFF
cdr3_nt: TGTGCCAGCAGCTCTTTCCGGGGGCCGGCTGAAGCTTTCTTT

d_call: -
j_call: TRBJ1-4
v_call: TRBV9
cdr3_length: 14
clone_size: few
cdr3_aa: CASSTGTRDEKLFF
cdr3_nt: TGTGCCAGCAGCACAGGGACGCGAGATGAAAAACTGTTTTTT

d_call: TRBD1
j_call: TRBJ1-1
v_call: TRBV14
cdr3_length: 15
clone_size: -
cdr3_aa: CASSQDDRDRVVAFF
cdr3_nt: TGTGCCAGCAGCCAAGACGACCGGGACAGAGTTGTAGCTTTCTTT

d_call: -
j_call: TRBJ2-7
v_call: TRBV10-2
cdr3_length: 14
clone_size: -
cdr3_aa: CASSESVSAYEQYF
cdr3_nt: TGCGCCAGCAGTGAGTCGGTGAGCGCCTACGAGCAGTACTTC

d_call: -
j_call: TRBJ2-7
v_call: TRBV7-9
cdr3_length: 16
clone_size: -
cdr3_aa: CASSLAFQGNSYEQYF
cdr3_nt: TGTGCCAGCAGCTTAGCCTTTCAGGGAAACTCCTACGAGCAGTACTTC

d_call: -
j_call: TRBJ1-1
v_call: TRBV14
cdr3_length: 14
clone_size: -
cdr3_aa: CASSQRRWNTEAFF
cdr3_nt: TGTGCCAGCAGCCAACGACGGTGGAACACTGAAGCTTTCTTT

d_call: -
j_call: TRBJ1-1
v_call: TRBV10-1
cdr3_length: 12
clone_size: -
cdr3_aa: CASSAGLTEAFF
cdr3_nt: TGCGCCAGCAGTGCCGGACTTACTGAAGCTTTCTTT

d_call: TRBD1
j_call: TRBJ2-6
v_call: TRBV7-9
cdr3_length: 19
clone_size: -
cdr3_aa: CASSVRQGEAVAGANVLTF
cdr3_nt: TGTGCCAGCAGCGTCCGACAGGGTGAAGCGGTAGCTGGGGCCAACGTCCTGACTTTC

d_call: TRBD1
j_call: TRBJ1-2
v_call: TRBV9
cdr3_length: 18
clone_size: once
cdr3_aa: CASSANRGLKRVDYGYTF
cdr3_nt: TGTGCCAGCAGCGCAAACAGGGGGCTGAAGAGGGTAGACTATGGCTACACCTTC

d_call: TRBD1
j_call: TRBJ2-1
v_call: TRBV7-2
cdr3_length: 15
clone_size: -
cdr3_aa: CASSDGQGPYNEQFF
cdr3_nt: TGTGCCAGCAGCGATGGACAGGGACCCTACAATGAGCAGTTCTTC

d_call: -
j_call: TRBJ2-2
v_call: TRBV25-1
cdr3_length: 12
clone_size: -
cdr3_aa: CASSESTGELFF
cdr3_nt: TGTGCCAGCAGTGAATCGACCGGGGAGCTGTTTTTT

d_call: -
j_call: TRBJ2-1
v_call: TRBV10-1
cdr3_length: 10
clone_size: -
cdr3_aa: CASKVAEQFF
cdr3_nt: TGCGCCAGCAAGGTAGCTGAGCAGTTCTTC

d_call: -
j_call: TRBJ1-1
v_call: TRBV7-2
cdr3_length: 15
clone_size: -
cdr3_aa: CASSLLGAVNTEAFF
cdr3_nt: TGTGCCAGCAGCTTACTCGGGGCCGTGAACACTGAAGCTTTCTTT

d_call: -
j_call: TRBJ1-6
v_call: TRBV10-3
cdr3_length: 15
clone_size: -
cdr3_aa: CAITEEGSYNSPLHF
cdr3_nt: TGTGCCATCACCGAAGAGGGATCCTATAATTCACCCCTCCACTTT

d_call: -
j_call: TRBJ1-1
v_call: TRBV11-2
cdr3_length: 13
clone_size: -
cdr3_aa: CASSRHQIGEAFF
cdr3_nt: TGTGCCAGCAGCCGACATCAAATCGGAGAAGCTTTCTTT

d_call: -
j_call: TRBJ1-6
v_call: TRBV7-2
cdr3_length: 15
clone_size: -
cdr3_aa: CASSLRGVTNSPLHF
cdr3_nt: TGTGCCAGCAGCTTACGGGGGGTGACGAATTCACCCCTCCACTTT